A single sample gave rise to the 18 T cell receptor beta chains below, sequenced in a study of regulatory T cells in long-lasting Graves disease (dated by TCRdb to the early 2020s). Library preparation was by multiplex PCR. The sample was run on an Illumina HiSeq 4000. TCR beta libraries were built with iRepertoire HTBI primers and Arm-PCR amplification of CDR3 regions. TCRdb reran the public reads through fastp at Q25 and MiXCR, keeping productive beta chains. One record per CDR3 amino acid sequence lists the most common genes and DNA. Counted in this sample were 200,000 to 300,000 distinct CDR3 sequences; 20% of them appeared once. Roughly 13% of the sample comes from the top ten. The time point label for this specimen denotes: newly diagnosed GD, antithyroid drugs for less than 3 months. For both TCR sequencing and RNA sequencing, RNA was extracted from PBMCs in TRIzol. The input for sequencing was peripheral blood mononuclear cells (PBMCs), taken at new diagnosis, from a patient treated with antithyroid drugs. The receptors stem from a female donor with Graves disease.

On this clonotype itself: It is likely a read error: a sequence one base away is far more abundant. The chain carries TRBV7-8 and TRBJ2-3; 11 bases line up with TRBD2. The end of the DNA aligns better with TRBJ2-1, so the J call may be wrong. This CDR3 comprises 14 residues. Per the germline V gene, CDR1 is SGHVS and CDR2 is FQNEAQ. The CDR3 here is CASSTSGRYSEQFF. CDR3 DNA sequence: TGTGCCAGCAGTACTAGCGGGAGATACAGTGAGCAGTTCTTC.

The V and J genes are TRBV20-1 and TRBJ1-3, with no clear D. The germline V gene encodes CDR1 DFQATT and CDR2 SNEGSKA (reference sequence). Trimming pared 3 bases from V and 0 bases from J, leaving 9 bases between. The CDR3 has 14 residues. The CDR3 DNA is TGCAGTGCTAGGCCCGGGAACTCTGGAAACACCATATATTTT. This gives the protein CSARPGNSGNTIYF.

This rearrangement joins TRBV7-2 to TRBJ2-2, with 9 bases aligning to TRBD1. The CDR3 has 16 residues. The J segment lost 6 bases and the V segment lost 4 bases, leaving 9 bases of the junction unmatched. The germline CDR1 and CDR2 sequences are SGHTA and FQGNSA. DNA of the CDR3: TGTGCCAGCAGCTCGGACAGGGGAGCAAAGGCCGGGGAGCTGTTTTTT. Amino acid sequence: CASSSDRGAKAGELFF.

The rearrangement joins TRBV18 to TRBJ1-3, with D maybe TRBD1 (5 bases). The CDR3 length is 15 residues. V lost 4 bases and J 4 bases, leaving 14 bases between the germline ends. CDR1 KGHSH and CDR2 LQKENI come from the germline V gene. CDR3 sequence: CASSRNRDEGNTIYF. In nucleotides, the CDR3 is TGTGCCAGCTCACGAAACCGGGACGAAGGAAACACCATATATTTT.

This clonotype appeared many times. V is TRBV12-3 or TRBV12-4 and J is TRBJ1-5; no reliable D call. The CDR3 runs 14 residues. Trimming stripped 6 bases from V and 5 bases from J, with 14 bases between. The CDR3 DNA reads TGTGCCAGCAGCCTAGGCGGTTTCGATCAGCCCCAGCATTTT. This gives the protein CASSLGGFDQPQHF.

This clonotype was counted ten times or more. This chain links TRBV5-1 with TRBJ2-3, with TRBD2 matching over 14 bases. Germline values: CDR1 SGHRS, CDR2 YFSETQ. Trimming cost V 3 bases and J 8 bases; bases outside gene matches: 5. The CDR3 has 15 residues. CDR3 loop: CASSYGLAGGGTQYF. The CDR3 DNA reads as TGCGCCAGCAGCTACGGACTAGCGGGAGGTGGTACGCAGTATTTT.

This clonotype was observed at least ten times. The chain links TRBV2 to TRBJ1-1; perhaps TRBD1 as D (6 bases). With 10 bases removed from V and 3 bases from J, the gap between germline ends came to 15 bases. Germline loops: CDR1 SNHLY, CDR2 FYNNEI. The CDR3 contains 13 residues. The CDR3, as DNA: TGTGCCACCAAAATAGACAGGCACACTGAAGCTTTCTTT. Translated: CATKIDRHTEAFF.

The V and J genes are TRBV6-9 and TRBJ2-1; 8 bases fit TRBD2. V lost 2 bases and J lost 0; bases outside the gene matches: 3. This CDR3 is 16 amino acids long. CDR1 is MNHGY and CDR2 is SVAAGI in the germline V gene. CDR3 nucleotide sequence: TGTGCCAGCAGTTATGCGGCGGGGGGCTCCTACAATGAGCAGTTCTTC. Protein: CASSYAAGGSYNEQFF.

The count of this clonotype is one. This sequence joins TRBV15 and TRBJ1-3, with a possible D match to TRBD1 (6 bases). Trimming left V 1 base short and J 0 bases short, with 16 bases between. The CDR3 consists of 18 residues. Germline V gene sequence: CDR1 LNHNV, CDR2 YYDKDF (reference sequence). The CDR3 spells CATSRGTFRDISGNTIYF. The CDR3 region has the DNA TGTGCCACCAGCAGAGGAACTTTTCGGGACATCTCTGGAAACACCATATATTTT.

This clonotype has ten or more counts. CDR3 bases: TGTGCCAGCACCAGAGGTGGCAGGGGGCAAGAGACCCAGTACTTC. It specifies CASTRGGRGQETQYF. The chain joins TRBV11-3 to TRBJ2-5; TRBD1 aligns across 7 bases. Trimming at V came to 7 bases and at J to 2 bases, leaving 10 bases not matched to a gene. This CDR3 comprises 15 residues. CDR1 and CDR2 from the germline V gene are SGHNT and YENEEA.

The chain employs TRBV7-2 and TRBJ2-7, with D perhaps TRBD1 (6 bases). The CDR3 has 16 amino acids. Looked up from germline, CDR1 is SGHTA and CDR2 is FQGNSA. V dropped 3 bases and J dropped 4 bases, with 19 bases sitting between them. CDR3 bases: TGTGCCAGCAGCTTGGGCAGGGCCCTACAGGGTTACGAGCAGTACTTC. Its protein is CASSLGRALQGYEQYF.

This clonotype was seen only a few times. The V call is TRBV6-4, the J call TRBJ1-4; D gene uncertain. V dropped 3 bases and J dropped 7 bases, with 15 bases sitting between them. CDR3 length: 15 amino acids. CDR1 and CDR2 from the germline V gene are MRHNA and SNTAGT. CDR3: CASSDSHKEGEKLFF. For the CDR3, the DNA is TGTGCCAGCAGTGATTCACATAAAGAGGGTGAAAAACTGTTTTTT.

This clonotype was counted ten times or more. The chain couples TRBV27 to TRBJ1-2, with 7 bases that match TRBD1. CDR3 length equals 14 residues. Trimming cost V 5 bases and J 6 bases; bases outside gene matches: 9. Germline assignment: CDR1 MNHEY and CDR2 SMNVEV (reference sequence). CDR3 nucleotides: TGTGCCAGCAGTACTCTGACAGGGTCTCATGGCTACACCTTC. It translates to CASSTLTGSHGYTF.

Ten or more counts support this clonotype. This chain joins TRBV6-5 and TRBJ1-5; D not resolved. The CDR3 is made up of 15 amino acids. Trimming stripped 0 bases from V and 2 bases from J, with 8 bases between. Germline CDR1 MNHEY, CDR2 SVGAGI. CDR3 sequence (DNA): TGTGCCAGCAGTTACTCGTTTTCAGGCAATCAGCCCCAGCATTTT. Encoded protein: CASSYSFSGNQPQHF.

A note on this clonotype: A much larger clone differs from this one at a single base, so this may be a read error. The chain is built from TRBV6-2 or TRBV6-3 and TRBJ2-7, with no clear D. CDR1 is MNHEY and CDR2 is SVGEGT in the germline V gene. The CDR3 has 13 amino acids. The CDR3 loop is CAGSYSLLGEQYF. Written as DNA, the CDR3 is TGTGCCGGCAGTTACTCGCTGTTGGGGGAGCAGTACTTC.

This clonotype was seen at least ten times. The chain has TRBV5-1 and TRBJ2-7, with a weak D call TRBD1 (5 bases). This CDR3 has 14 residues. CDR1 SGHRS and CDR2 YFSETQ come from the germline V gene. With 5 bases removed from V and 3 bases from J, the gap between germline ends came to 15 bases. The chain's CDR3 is CASSSRTPVYEQYF. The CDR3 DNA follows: TGCGCCAGCAGTTCTCGGACACCAGTCTACGAGCAGTACTTC.

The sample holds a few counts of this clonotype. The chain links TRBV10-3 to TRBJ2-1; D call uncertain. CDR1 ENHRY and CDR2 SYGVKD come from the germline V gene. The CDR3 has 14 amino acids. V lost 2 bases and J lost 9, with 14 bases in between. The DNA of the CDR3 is TGTGCCATCAGTGAGAATGCAGACTCCGGTGAGCAGTTCTTC. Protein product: CAISENADSGEQFF.

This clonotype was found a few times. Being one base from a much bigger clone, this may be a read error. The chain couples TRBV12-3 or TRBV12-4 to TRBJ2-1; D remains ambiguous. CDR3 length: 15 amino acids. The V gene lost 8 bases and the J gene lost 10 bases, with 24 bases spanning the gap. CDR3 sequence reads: CASGVGPGPIGEQFF. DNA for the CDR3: TGTGCCAGCGGTGTAGGTCCCGGGCCAATAGGGGAGCAGTTCTTC.